This T cell receptor (beta chain) is drawn from a study of cytomegalovirus exposure and HLA in healthy donors. About the study: A data release that came early held around 85 million unique TCRs from HLA-typed donors. General study findings and limits: When a later analysis was performed, an Asian-associated ancestry cluster reportedly had fewer N-insertions than the roughly 730-donor mean.

This clone was observed a single time. Antigen specificity is unknown. Primers: 60 Vbeta forward and 13 Jbeta reverse. Repertoires were generated with immunoSEQ multiplex PCR, while TCRdb's copy carries only in-frame clones and drops some. The data show 130,000 or so clones, more than 60% seen once. V gave up 4 bases and J gave up 0 bases, with 6 bases separating them. CDR1 is SNHLY, CDR2 FYNNEI, per germline. The CDR3 runs to 14 residues. Sequenced input: PBMCs. V is TRBV2 and J is TRBJ2-2; D is undetermined. This clonotype originated in a young woman in good health and CMV-seronegative. CDR3 amino acids: CASSGPANTGELFF. The CDR3 coding sequence is TGTGCCAGCAGTGGGCCCGCGAACACCGGGGAGCTGTTTTTT.